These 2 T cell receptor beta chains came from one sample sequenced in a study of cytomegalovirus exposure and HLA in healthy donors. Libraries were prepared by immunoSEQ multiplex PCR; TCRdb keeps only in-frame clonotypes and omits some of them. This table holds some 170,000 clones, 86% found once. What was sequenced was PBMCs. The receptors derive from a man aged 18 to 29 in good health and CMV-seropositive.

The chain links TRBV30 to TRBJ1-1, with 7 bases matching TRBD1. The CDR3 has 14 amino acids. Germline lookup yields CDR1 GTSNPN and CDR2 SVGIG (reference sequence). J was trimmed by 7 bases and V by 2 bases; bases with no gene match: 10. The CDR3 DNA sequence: TGTGCCTGGAGTACAGGGGCCTTTTTTGGTGAAGCTTTCTTT. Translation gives CAWSTGAFFGEAFF.

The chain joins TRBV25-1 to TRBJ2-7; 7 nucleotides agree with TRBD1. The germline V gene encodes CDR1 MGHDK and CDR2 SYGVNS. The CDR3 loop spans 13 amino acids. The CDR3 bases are TGTGCTGCAACCGCCGGGACAGCCTACGAGCAGTACTTC. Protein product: CAATAGTAYEQYF.